The entry below gives a single T cell receptor beta chain sequence along with its context. The authors built TCR beta libraries using iRepertoire HTBI primers and Arm-PCR of CDR3 regions. MiXCR was run by TCRdb on the multiplex PCR reads, yielding one entry per CDR3 protein. Among over 350,000 distinct CDR3 sequences listed, under 25% were seen once. Time point noted: persistent/refractory GD, antithyroid drugs over 5 years with positive TRAb. From RNA extracted from PBMCs, the TCR library was made. A blood draw put around 9.1 milliliters of peripheral blood into EDTA tubes. This sample is part of a study of regulatory T cells in long-lasting Graves disease. Trimming cost V 0 bases and J 2 bases, with 11 bases left between them. Germline V gene data show CDR1 as SGHVS and CDR2 as FNYEAQ. The CDR3 consists of 16 residues.

This clonotype originated in a female donor with Graves disease. V usage is TRBV7-6 and J usage is TRBJ1-5; D uncertain. The sequenced sample was peripheral blood mononuclear cells (PBMCs), obtained when the disease was refractory, from a patient treated with antithyroid drugs. CDR3 sequence: CASSLADRGGNQPQHF. CDR3 nucleotide sequence: TGTGCCAGCAGCTTAGCGGACCGAGGTGGCAATCAGCCCCAGCATTTT. Combining the CDR3 with reference TRBV7-6 and TRBJ1-5 gives the whole variable domain GAGVSQSPRYKVTKRGQDVALRCDPISGHVSLYWYRQALGQGPEFLTYFNYEAQQDKSGLPNDRFSAERPEGSISTLTIQRTEQRDSAMYRCASSLADRGGNQPQHFGDGTRLSIL.